This TCR beta chain was captured in a study of cytomegalovirus exposure and HLA in healthy donors. Findings and caveats of the study: The authors later linked a missense DCLRE1C variant to TCR beta V- and J-gene trimming.

This CDR3 is 14 amino acids long. Trimming took off 0 bases at V and 1 base at J, with 7 bases between the two ends. Looked up from germline, CDR1 is SGHRS and CDR2 is YFSETQ. With 60 Vbeta and 13 Jbeta primers, the PCR was carried out. Clones were sequenced by immunoSEQ multiplex PCR, and TCRdb holds only the in-frame ones, with some missing. The sample has approximately 150,000 clones; 64% are singletons. This clone was detected only a few times. What it binds is unknown. Other DNA sequences within the sample encode an identical CDR3. The chain is built from TRBV5-1 and TRBJ2-5; the D gene is possibly TRBD2 (6 bases). The TCR comes from a woman aged 30 to 39 in good health and CMV-seropositive. The source material was PBMCs. CDR3: CASSLGSGQETQYF. DNA of the CDR3: TGCGCCAGCAGCTTGGGTAGCGGCCAAGAGACCCAGTACTTC.